This T cell receptor beta chain was profiled in a study of blood T cell repertoires in COVID-19. Study at large: Sites across the United States, Italy and Spain contributed samples from acute and convalescent COVID-19.

Assay: immunoSEQ multiplex PCR; the TCRdb copy retains only in-frame clones and omits some. The repertoire holds about 120,000 clones, with about nine tenths as singletons. This CDR3 contains 15 residues. Trimming stripped 0 bases from V and 3 bases from J, with 9 bases between. Germline V gene data show CDR1 as LNHNV and CDR2 as YYDKDF (reference sequence). The clonotype was recovered from a human donor with active COVID-19. The donor label of this sample is uncertain. The source material was peripheral blood. The V gene is TRBV15, the J gene TRBJ1-3; the D gene is possibly TRBD1 (6 bases). The chain's CDR3 is CATSRDTGSGNTIYF. CDR3 in DNA: TGTGCCACCAGCAGAGATACAGGGAGTGGAAACACCATATATTTT.